These 9 T cell receptor beta chains came from one sample sequenced in a study of cytomegalovirus exposure and HLA in healthy donors. Amplification used 60 Vbeta primers and 13 Jbeta primers. Generated by immunoSEQ multiplex PCR, the TCRdb table keeps only in-frame clones and is missing some. The sample table includes 140,000 or so clones. The sample was PBMCs. These receptors came from a male donor in good health and CMV-seronegative.

The chain carries TRBV27 and TRBJ2-7; TRBD2 might be the D (5 bases). The CDR3 loop spans 13 amino acids. Trimming cost V 2 bases and J 3 bases, with 8 bases left between them. From germline, CDR1 is MNHEY and CDR2 SMNVEV (reference sequence). CDR3 sequence reads: CASSLIEGYEQYF. The CDR3, as DNA: TGTGCCAGCAGTTTAATTGAGGGCTACGAGCAGTACTTC.

The V call is TRBV7-8, the J call TRBJ2-7; tentatively, D is TRBD2 (5 bases). V dropped 2 bases and J dropped 5 bases, with 10 bases sitting between them. The CDR3 covers 13 residues. In germline, CDR1 is SGHVS, CDR2 FQNEAQ. The CDR3 here is CASSLRPGDEQYF. In DNA, the CDR3 is TGTGCCAGCAGCTTACGGCCCGGGGACGAGCAGTACTTC.

The V and J genes are TRBV6-1 and TRBJ2-1; 11 nucleotides line up with TRBD1. Germline lookup yields CDR1 MNHNS and CDR2 SASEGT. The CDR3 length is 15 residues. J lost 8 bases, V lost 7 bases, and 10 bases had no gene match. CDR3 nucleotides: TGTGCCAGCATTCCGCCGGGACAGGGGGTTTATGAGCAGTTCTTC. Translation gives CASIPPGQGVYEQFF.

V is TRBV4-2 and J is TRBJ1-2; D is unresolved. The CDR3 sequence is 14 residues long. Germline V lookup: CDR1 LGHNA, CDR2 YNFKEQ. V dropped 3 bases and J dropped 0 bases, with 8 bases sitting between them. Here the CDR3 reads CASSQETTNYGYTF. CDR3 nucleotide sequence: TGTGCCAGCAGCCAGGAGACTACTAACTATGGCTACACCTTC.

The chain carries TRBV28 and TRBJ1-5, with 7 bases that match TRBD1. This CDR3 region has 17 residues. The germline V gene has CDR1 MDHEN and CDR2 SYDVKM. The V gene end was trimmed by 2 bases and the J gene end by 0 bases; junction bases not matched to a gene: 7. The CDR3 sequence is CASSLGRGKNSNQPQHF. CDR3 sequence (DNA): TGTGCCAGCAGTTTAGGCAGGGGGAAAAATAGCAATCAGCCCCAGCATTTT.

The chain links TRBV7-6 to TRBJ1-1, with D possibly TRBD1 on 5 matching bases. The CDR3 totals 16 residues. Germline V lookup: CDR1 SGHVS, CDR2 FNYEAQ. The V end was cut by 1 base, the J end by 13 bases, with 25 bases between. The CDR3 DNA follows: TGTGCCAGCAGCTTAGGGTGGGGCACCCTTGGAACTTTGGATTTCTTT. Amino acids: CASSLGWGTLGTLDFF.

This sequence joins TRBV14 and TRBJ1-6; tentative D call: TRBD1 (6 bases). V dropped 4 bases and J dropped 7 bases, with 17 bases sitting between them. Germline values: CDR1 SGHDN, CDR2 FVKESK. CDR3 length: 16 residues. The CDR3 nucleotides read TGTGCCAGCAGCCTTTCTCTTGGGACACGGAATTCACCCCTCCACTTT. Its protein product is CASSLSLGTRNSPLHF.

The V and J genes are TRBV30 and TRBJ2-1; tentative D call: TRBD1 (6 bases). The germline V and J ends were trimmed by 0 bases and 3 bases, with 15 bases remaining between them. CDR3 length: 16 amino acids. CDR1 is GTSNPN, CDR2 SVGIG, per germline (reference sequence). As DNA, the CDR3 is TGTGCCTGGAGTGTATATGGCAGGGGCCTCTACAATGAGCAGTTCTTC. It encodes CAWSVYGRGLYNEQFF.

The gene calls are TRBV7-9 and TRBJ1-1; no definite D call. Germline values: CDR1 SEHNR, CDR2 FQNEAQ (reference sequence). The CDR3 spans 14 residues. V lost 5 bases to trimming and J lost 0 bases, with 10 bases between them. The CDR3 nucleotides are TGTGCCAGCAGCCCACAGTTCTTGAACACTGAAGCTTTCTTT. Amino acids: CASSPQFLNTEAFF. The variable domain in full, with the rest retrieved from reference TRBV7-9 and TRBJ1-1, is DTGVSQNPRHKITKRGQNVTFRCDPISEHNRLYWYRQTLGQGPEFLTYFQNEAQLEKSRLLSDRFSAERPKGSFSTLEIQRTEQGDSAMYLCASSPQFLNTEAFFGQGTRLTVV.